The present T cell receptor (beta chain) was sequenced within a study of cytomegalovirus exposure and HLA in healthy donors. CDR3 length equals 16 residues. CDR1 SGHNT and CDR2 YYREEE come from the germline V gene (reference sequence). Unmatched junction bases numbered 4, after V lost 0 bases and J lost 0 bases. 60 Vbeta and 13 Jbeta primers were used in PCR. The table came from immunoSEQ multiplex PCR; TCRdb's copy has only in-frame clones and leaves some out. Of 150,000 to 200,000 clones in the sample, over 70% were seen once. The V gene is TRBV5-4, the J gene TRBJ2-3, with 7 bases aligning to TRBD2. This clonotype was obtained from a woman aged 45 to 65 in good health and CMV-seropositive. Sequenced input: PBMCs. CDR3 coding DNA: TGTGCCAGCAGCTTGGGGGCGGGGGTCAGCACAGATACGCAGTATTTT. Amino acids: CASSLGAGVSTDTQYF.